Reported below is one TCR beta chain. Time point noted: pre-treatment sample, taken before nivolumab and TIL therapy. The libraries were made with immunoSEQ v3. Sequencing used immunoSEQ multiplex PCR; TCRdb keeps in-frame clones, though not all of them. This table has tens of thousands of clones, over 75% appearing once. This record comes from a study of TIL therapy for anti-PD-1-resistant metastatic lung cancer. Trimming stripped 4 bases from V and 5 bases from J, with 12 bases between. The germline gives CDR1 SNHLY, CDR2 FYNNEI. The length of the CDR3 is 13 residues. The sequenced sample was blood, obtained at baseline. The clonotype comes from a person aged 25 to 79 with non-small cell lung cancer. The chain joins TRBV2 to TRBJ2-7, with D possibly TRBD2 on 5 matching bases. The CDR3 DNA sequence: TGTGCCAGCAGTGTTATGGTGGGAGACGAGCAGTACTTC. Translating it yields CASSVMVGDEQYF.